These T cell receptor beta chains were read from a single sample in a study of control samples from healthy donors and cancer patients. TCRdb keeps only in-frame clones here, not all; method: immunoSEQ multiplex PCR. The table shows more than 65,000 clones, with roughly 90% occurring only once. Sequenced sample: PBMCs. Source of these receptors: a woman aged 55 to 70 with head and neck cancer. Both conserved end residues are part of each CDR3. Each record gives: CDR3 length, clone size, D gene, V gene, J gene, CDR3 protein, CDR3 DNA. A D gene is named only where the DNA matches it firmly. Not all rows give a size; the values are once, few, many and, for expanded clones, a class.

>16|NA|NA|TRBV9|TRBJ2-2
CASSPRGSWGTGELFF
TGTGCCAGCAGCCCAAGAGGGTCATGGGGGACCGGGGAGCTGTTTTTT
>14|NA|TRBD1|TRBV7-6|TRBJ1-1
CASSSGTADTEAFF
TGTGCCAGCAGCTCCGGGACAGCGGACACTGAAGCTTTCTTT
>13|few|TRBD1|TRBV5-1|TRBJ2-1
CASTTGTYNEQFF
TGCGCCAGCACGACAGGGACCTACAATGAGCAGTTCTTC
>15|NA|TRBD2|TRBV2|TRBJ2-2
CASSDRREGAGELFF
TGTGCCAGCAGTGATCGGCGGGAGGGGGCCGGGGAGCTGTTTTTT
>15|NA|NA|TRBV27|TRBJ1-5
CASSSQGSGSQPQHF
TGTGCCAGCAGCAGCCAGGGGAGTGGTAGTCAGCCCCAGCATTTT
>15|NA|NA|TRBV4-1|TRBJ2-7
CASSQLRDRTYEQYF
TGCGCCAGCAGCCAATTGAGAGACAGAACCTACGAGCAGTACTTC
>14|NA|TRBD2|TRBV4-3|TRBJ2-5
CASSQDTSGETQYF
TGCGCCAGCAGCCAAGATACTAGCGGGGAGACCCAGTACTTC
>13|NA|NA|TRBV30|TRBJ1-1
CAWAGVTNTEAFF
TGTGCCTGGGCCGGAGTGACGAACACTGAAGCTTTCTTT
>14|NA|TRBD1|TRBV7-2|TRBJ1-2
CASSLAGQAYGYTF
TGTGCCAGCAGCTTAGCGGGACAGGCCTATGGCTACACCTTC
>15|NA|TRBD2|TRBV3-1/TRBV3-2|TRBJ2-7
CASSNGASGPREQYF
TGTGCCAGCAGCAACGGGGCTAGCGGTCCCCGCGAGCAGTACTTC
>13|NA|NA|TRBV5-1|TRBJ1-3
CASSPLLGNTIYF
TGCGCCAGCAGCCCCCTTCTCGGAAACACCATATATTTT
>14|NA|NA|TRBV7-8|TRBJ2-7
CASSLLQGGYEQYF
TGTGCCAGCAGCTTATTACAGGGAGGATACGAGCAGTACTTC
>15|NA|NA|TRBV18|TRBJ2-3
CASSPLRLDTDTQYF
TGTGCCAGCTCACCACTCCGACTGGACACAGATACGCAGTATTTT
>14|NA|NA|TRBV9|TRBJ2-7
CASSAGSAAYEQYF
TGTGCCAGCAGCGCGGGGAGCGCAGCCTACGAGCAGTACTTC
>14|NA|NA|TRBV19|TRBJ1-3
CASSILSSGNTIYF
TGTGCCAGTAGTATTCTGAGCTCTGGAAACACCATATATTTT
>15|NA|TRBD1|TRBV10-1|TRBJ2-7
CASSDFGTGNYEQYF
TGCGCCAGCAGTGACTTTGGGACAGGGAACTACGAGCAGTACTTC
>14|NA|NA|TRBV5-4|TRBJ1-2
CASSLDGRALGYTF
TGTGCCAGCAGCTTGGATGGTAGGGCCCTGGGCTACACCTTC
>12|NA|TRBD1|TRBV7-2|TRBJ1-1
CASSRDSTEAFF
TGTGCCAGCAGCCGGGACAGCACTGAAGCTTTCTTT
>14|NA|TRBD2|TRBV5-5|TRBJ2-1
CASSTGGAGNEQFF
TGTGCCAGCAGCACGGGGGGGGCGGGCAATGAGCAGTTCTTC
>15|NA|TRBD1|TRBV5-4|TRBJ2-6
CASSLQGAGANVLTF
TGTGCCAGCAGCTTGCAGGGGGCTGGGGCCAACGTCCTGACTTTC
>14|NA|NA|TRBV27|TRBJ2-3
CARPFLDTTDTQYF
TGTGCCAGACCTTTTCTAGACACCACAGATACGCAGTATTTT
>15|NA|NA|TRBV5-1|TRBJ2-1
CASSLGDNSYNEQFF
TGCGCCAGCAGCTTGGGGGACAACTCCTACAATGAGCAGTTCTTC
>16|NA|TRBD1|TRBV9|TRBJ1-2
CASSALPGQSNYGYTF
TGTGCCAGCAGCGCACTACCGGGACAGTCTAACTATGGCTACACCTTC
>15|NA|TRBD2|TRBV9|TRBJ2-1
CASSVGLAGEGEQFF
TGTGCCAGCAGCGTAGGTCTAGCGGGAGAGGGTGAGCAGTTCTTC
>16|NA|TRBD2|TRBV28|TRBJ2-1
CASSPLSKGLGNEQFF
TGTGCCAGCAGTCCTCTTTCAAAGGGACTAGGCAATGAGCAGTTCTTC
>15|NA|NA|TRBV28|TRBJ2-6
CASSLGSSGANVLTF
TGTGCCAGCAGTTTGGGGAGCTCTGGGGCCAACGTCCTGACTTTC
>13|NA|TRBD2|TRBV19|TRBJ2-7
CASSIERGREQYF
TGTGCCAGTAGTATCGAGCGGGGGCGGGAGCAGTACTTC
>17|NA|TRBD2|TRBV11-3|TRBJ2-1
CASSLVGLAGGRGEQFF
TGTGCCAGCAGCTTAGTGGGACTAGCGGGAGGGAGGGGTGAGCAGTTCTTC
>14|many|NA|TRBV6-5|TRBJ2-1
CASSWNGGYNEQFF
TGTGCCAGCAGTTGGAACGGGGGATACAATGAGCAGTTCTTC
>14|NA|TRBD2|TRBV2|TRBJ2-1
CASQTSQSYNEQFF
TGTGCCAGCCAGACTAGCCAAAGCTACAATGAGCAGTTCTTC
>15|NA|NA|TRBV5-4|TRBJ2-5
CASSLEAQPGETQYF
TGTGCCAGCAGCTTGGAGGCACAGCCGGGGGAGACCCAGTACTTC
>17|NA|NA|TRBV4-1|TRBJ2-7
CASSPKYVSGPNYEQYF
TGCGCCAGCAGCCCCAAATATGTGAGCGGACCAAACTACGAGCAGTACTTC
>15|NA|NA|TRBV10-3|TRBJ1-2
CAISEEMGRDYGYTF
TGTGCCATCAGTGAGGAGATGGGGAGGGACTATGGCTACACCTTC
>16|NA|TRBD2|TRBV19|TRBJ2-5
CASSIGTSGTQETQYF
TGTGCCAGTAGTATAGGTACTAGCGGGACTCAAGAGACCCAGTACTTC
>14|few|TRBD2|TRBV19|TRBJ2-1
CAVGIAGAYNEQFF
TGTGCCGTTGGGATAGCGGGAGCTTACAATGAGCAGTTCTTC
>17|NA|TRBD1|TRBV7-9|TRBJ2-6
CASSEDRGSSGANVLTF
TGTGCCAGCAGCGAGGACAGGGGGAGTTCTGGGGCCAACGTCCTGACTTTC
>12|NA|NA|TRBV6-2/TRBV6-3|TRBJ2-6
CASSYGANVLTF
TGTGCCAGCAGTTACGGGGCCAACGTCCTGACTTTC
>15|NA|NA|TRBV18|TRBJ2-2
CASSPRAVDTGELFF
TGTGCCAGCTCACCCCGGGCGGTGGACACCGGGGAGCTGTTTTTT
>13|NA|NA|TRBV11-2|TRBJ2-1
CASSLGTANEQFF
TGTGCCAGCAGCTTAGGGACAGCAAATGAGCAGTTCTTC
>15|NA|TRBD2|TRBV15|TRBJ2-7
CATSRGLAGGYEQYF
TGTGCCACCAGCAGAGGACTAGCGGGAGGGTACGAGCAGTACTTC
>13|NA|NA|TRBV27|TRBJ2-5
CASSRQFGETQYF
TGTGCCAGCAGTCGCCAATTTGGGGAGACCCAGTACTTC
>15|NA|TRBD2|TRBV10-2|TRBJ2-1
CASSGLAGSYNEQFF
TGCGCCAGCAGTGGACTAGCGGGCTCCTACAATGAGCAGTTCTTC
>15|NA|NA|TRBV2|TRBJ1-1
CASSEWFSGNTEAFF
TGTGCCAGCAGTGAGTGGTTCTCGGGGAACACTGAAGCTTTCTTT
>13|NA|TRBD1|TRBV9|TRBJ1-5
CASSAGGRQPQHF
TGTGCCAGCAGCGCAGGGGGCAGGCAGCCCCAGCATTTT
>20|NA|TRBD1|TRBV6-1|TRBJ2-6
CASSEPSTRQGNSGANVLTF
TGTGCCAGCAGTGAACCCTCCACCCGACAGGGAAACTCTGGGGCCAACGTCCTGACTTTC
>15|NA|TRBD1|TRBV7-7|TRBJ2-5
CASSLGPTGVETQYF
TGTGCTAGCAGCTTAGGGCCGACAGGGGTGGAGACCCAGTACTTC
>16|few|NA|TRBV30|TRBJ1-6
CAWSVHFGRAVSPLHF
TGTGCCTGGAGTGTACATTTTGGCAGGGCTGTTTCACCCCTCCACTTT
>16|NA|NA|TRBV18|TRBJ2-1
CASSPQELGSNNEQFF
TGTGCCAGCTCACCACAGGAACTAGGGTCTAACAATGAGCAGTTCTTC
>14|NA|TRBD2|TRBV5-1|TRBJ2-5
CASSQKREPETQYF
TGCGCCAGCAGCCAAAAGCGGGAACCCGAGACCCAGTACTTC
>18|NA|TRBD2|TRBV7-8|TRBJ2-1
CASSRRPGRELGHGEQFF
TGTGCCAGCAGCCGCCGCCCAGGGCGGGAGCTCGGACACGGTGAGCAGTTCTTC
>19|NA|TRBD1|TRBV6-2/TRBV6-3|TRBJ1-5
CASSRVRDRNINSNQPQHF
TGTGCCAGCAGCCGCGTCAGGGACAGGAACATTAATAGCAATCAGCCCCAGCATTTT
>16|NA|NA|TRBV27|TRBJ2-1
CASSRQRLGMYNEQFF
TGTGCCAGCAGCAGACAACGTCTTGGTATGTACAATGAGCAGTTCTTC
>12|NA|NA|TRBV6-5|TRBJ1-1
CASSFRHPEAFF
TGTGCCAGCAGTTTCCGACACCCTGAAGCTTTCTTT
>17|NA|NA|TRBV5-6|TRBJ2-3
CASSFRDQPGGTDTQYF
TGTGCCAGCAGCTTTCGGGACCAACCCGGGGGCACAGATACGCAGTATTTT
>12|NA|TRBD2|TRBV11-2|TRBJ2-1
CASSRWTSLQFF
TGTGCCAGCAGCCGTTGGACTAGCCTACAGTTCTTC
>13|NA|NA|TRBV2|TRBJ1-1
CASSVGPGTEAFF
TGTGCCAGCAGTGTAGGGCCGGGGACTGAAGCTTTCTTT
>14|NA|NA|TRBV12-5|TRBJ2-5
CASGSKGRGETQYF
TGTGCTAGTGGTTCAAAGGGGCGGGGAGAGACCCAGTACTTC
>13|NA|NA|TRBV5-1|TRBJ1-1
CASSLSSDTEAFF
TGCGCCAGCAGCTTATCTTCGGACACTGAAGCTTTCTTT
>14|NA|NA|TRBV11-2|TRBJ2-5
CASSLVGMVETQYF
TGTGCCAGCAGCTTAGTTGGTATGGTAGAGACCCAGTACTTC